The next 14 T cell receptor beta chains were all read from a single sample in a study of cytomegalovirus exposure and HLA in healthy donors. Vbeta (60) and Jbeta (13) primers were used in the PCR. Assay: immunoSEQ multiplex PCR; the TCRdb copy retains only in-frame clones and omits some. This table holds over 150,000 clones, 82% found once. The source material was PBMCs. These receptors came from a girl between 10 and 17 years old in good health and CMV-seropositive.

This clone is a singleton in its sample. This chain connects TRBV27 to TRBJ1-2, with a tentative D call TRBD1 (6 bases). This CDR3 region has 12 residues. Trimming removed 8 bases at V and 4 bases at J, with 11 bases between. Germline loops: CDR1 MNHEY, CDR2 SMNVEV (reference sequence). The CDR3 protein is CASAKDSYGYTF. DNA of the CDR3: TGTGCCAGCGCCAAGGACAGCTATGGCTACACCTTC.

The V gene is TRBV6-5, the J gene TRBJ1-5; no clear D gene. The CDR3 loop spans 14 amino acids. Germline CDR1 and CDR2: MNHEY and SVGAGI. Trimming removed 7 bases from V and 0 bases from J, with 10 bases in between. The CDR3 region has the DNA TGTGCCAGCATGGCGGGTTATAGCAATCAGCCCCAGCATTTT. Protein product: CASMAGYSNQPQHF.

This chain connects TRBV5-1 to TRBJ2-1; tentative D call: TRBD1 (6 bases). The CDR3 extends over 16 amino acids. Trimming removed 4 bases from V and 0 bases from J, with 14 bases in between. From germline, CDR1 is SGHRS and CDR2 YFSETQ. CDR3 protein: CASSRRTGNSYNEQFF. CDR3 in DNA: TGCGCCAGCAGCAGAAGAACAGGGAACTCCTACAATGAGCAGTTCTTC.

The rearrangement joins TRBV6-1 to TRBJ1-4, with D possibly matching TRBD1 (6 bases). Germline CDR1 reads MNHNS; CDR2 reads SASEGT. CDR3 length: 18 amino acids. V was shortened by 3 bases and J by 3 bases, with 20 bases between the two germline ends. The CDR3 here is CASSDKAGGFVANEKLFF. The CDR3 DNA is TGTGCCAGCAGTGACAAGGCGGGGGGCTTTGTTGCTAATGAAAAACTGTTTTTT.

The genes are TRBV13 and TRBJ1-1; the match to TRBD1 covers 9 bases. Losses at the gene ends were 5 bases for V and 2 bases for J; bases not matched to a gene: 12. The CDR3 is made up of 17 amino acids. The V gene's germline CDR1 is PRHDT and CDR2 FYEKMQ (reference sequence). The CDR3 coding sequence is TGTGCCAGCAGCCCATCCCTTAGACAGGGGGTTAACACTGAAGCTTTCTTT. Translated: CASSPSLRQGVNTEAFF.

This clone turned up a few times. The chain employs TRBV5-4 and TRBJ1-2; the D gene is possibly TRBD1 (5 bases). CDR1 SGHNT and CDR2 YYREEE come from the germline V gene (reference sequence). CDR3 length equals 16 residues. Trimming left V 3 bases short and J 0 bases short, with 15 bases between. CDR3 sequence (DNA): TGTGCCAGCAGCTCAGTCGGGACTGGAGCTAACTATGGCTACACCTTC. Residues: CASSSVGTGANYGYTF.

The chain recombines TRBV28 with TRBJ1-2; tentatively, D is TRBD1 (5 bases). Germline CDR1 and CDR2: MDHEN and SYDVKM. The CDR3 length is 18 residues. The V and J ends lost 4 bases and 4 bases respectively, with 25 bases between them. In nucleotides, the CDR3 is TGTGCCAGCAGTTACATCATACGCGGGGGACGCCGACCCTATGGCTACACCTTC. Translating it yields CASSYIIRGGRRPYGYTF.

The chain employs TRBV2 and TRBJ2-2, with a tentative D call TRBD1 (6 bases). The CDR3 has 15 residues. The V end lost 7 bases, the J end lost 8 bases, and 20 bases lay between the germline ends. Germline V lookup: CDR1 SNHLY, CDR2 FYNNEI. CDR3 in amino acids: CASTADPQGLGELFF. CDR3 coding DNA: TGTGCCAGCACCGCCGACCCGCAGGGGTTGGGGGAGCTGTTTTTT.

The chain carries TRBV19 and TRBJ2-1; D unresolved. V was pared by 0 bases and J by 0 bases, with 9 bases between. Germline CDR1 reads LNHDA; CDR2 reads SQIVND (reference sequence). This CDR3 region has 16 residues. CDR3 protein: CASSIDSYRSYNEQFF. In nucleotides, the CDR3 is TGTGCCAGTAGTATAGACAGTTACCGCTCCTACAATGAGCAGTTCTTC.

The genes are TRBV5-1 and TRBJ1-2; no reliable D call. Germline V gives CDR1 SGHRS, CDR2 YFSETQ. V was trimmed by 0 bases and J by 8 bases, leaving 14 bases between them. CDR3 length: 14 residues. The CDR3 DNA follows: TGCGCCAGCAGCTTGGTGGCCGGAACAGAGGGCTACACCTTC. This sequence encodes CASSLVAGTEGYTF.

A single count supports this clone. J is TRBJ2-6 and V is TRBV9; TRBD1 might be the D (5 bases). The CDR3 extends over 18 amino acids. V was shortened by 4 bases and J by 0 bases, with 17 bases between the two germline ends. Germline CDR1 and CDR2: SGDLS and YYNGEE. CDR3 in DNA: TGTGCCAGCAGCCCCCGACAGAGTTTAGGCTCTGGGGCCAACGTCCTGACTTTC. It is translated as CASSPRQSLGSGANVLTF. Full variable domain (rest looked up from reference TRBV9 and TRBJ2-6): DSGVTQTPKHLITATGQRVTLRCSPRSGDLSVYWYQQSLDQGLQFLIQYYNGEERAKGNILERFSAQQFPDLHSELNLSSLELGDSALYFCASSPRQSLGSGANVLTFGAGSRLTVL.

The genes are TRBV28 and TRBJ1-4; 7 bases match TRBD1. The CDR3 extends over 14 amino acids. Germline loops: CDR1 MDHEN, CDR2 SYDVKM. V lost 0 bases to trimming and J lost 7 bases; unmatched junction nucleotides: 2. The CDR3: CASSLWQGVEKLFF. The CDR3 region has the DNA TGTGCCAGCAGTTTATGGCAGGGGGTTGAAAAACTGTTTTTT.

The chain employs TRBV18 and TRBJ1-3, with 8 positions matching TRBD1. The CDR3 has 14 residues. V shed 6 bases and J 5 bases; nucleotides not matched to a gene: 6. Germline CDR1 reads KGHSH; CDR2 reads LQKENI. The DNA for the CDR3 is TGTGCCAGCTCCCCTGACAGGGGTAGAAACACCATATATTTT. Protein product: CASSPDRGRNTIYF.

The gene calls are TRBV10-2 and TRBJ2-1; 7 nucleotides match TRBD2. Germline loops: CDR1 WSHSY, CDR2 SAAADI. The CDR3 is 16 residues long. With V trimmed by 6 bases and J by 6 bases, 14 bases remained unmatched. The CDR3 DNA sequence: TGCGCCAGCAGGTCAGGAGGGACTACCTTCTTCAATGAGCAGTTCTTC. This gives the protein CASRSGGTTFFNEQFF.